Sequencing of this T cell receptor (beta chain) was carried out in a study of T cells in Graves' hyperthyroidism and ophthalmopathy. Study findings and constraints: Ophthalmopathy prediction by the model preceded onset by a median about 6.3 months.

Hyperthyroidism, newly diagnosed and lasting under 2 months, affected patients aged 18 to 65. Uncontrolled infection, other autoimmune disease, pregnancy or lactation disqualified patients from enrolment. On the basis of clinical symptoms, serum thyroxine and TRAb, thyroid ultrasound and orbital computed tomography, diagnoses were made. RNA transcripts served as the template for amplifying TCR beta CDR3 regions. When the TCR CDR3 underwent first-round RT-PCR, the HTBI primer set was used. One entry per CDR3 protein results from TCRdb running MiXCR on the multiplex PCR reads. The profile shows roughly 660,000 distinct CDR3 sequences, around a sixth of them singletons. The CDR3 length is 13 residues. The V gene lost 6 bases and the J gene lost 11 bases, with 19 bases spanning the gap. Per the germline V gene, CDR1 is SGHDN and CDR2 is FVKESK. In this sample, this clonotype turned up many times. Its target is unknown.

The chain is built from TRBV14 and TRBJ1-1; D is unresolved. The origin of this receptor is a man aged 45 to 65 with Graves' hyperthyroidism. The sequenced sample was blood. The CDR3 DNA sequence: TGTGCCAGCAGGCTTTCAAGTGGGCCAGACGCTTTCTTT. Translation gives CASRLSSGPDAFF.